The clone carrying this TCR beta chain appeared a single time. The target antigen is unknown. This entry belongs to a study of cytomegalovirus exposure and HLA in healthy donors. Study information: HLA-typed donors were the source of approximately 80 million unique TCRs, which an early data release held.

Findings and caveats of the study: 16,951 TCR beta sequences were associated with HLA alleles at 0.05 false discovery rate in a later analysis.

The CDR3 has 15 residues. The V end was cut by 1 base, the J end by 6 bases, with 16 bases between. CDR1 and CDR2 from the germline V gene are KGHSH and LQKENI. It was with 60 Vbeta and 13 Jbeta primers that the PCR ran. In the original workflow: Per a later analysis, the number of unique TCR beta chains was around 80 million, of which about 11 million were shared. Sequenced by immunoSEQ multiplex PCR; TCRdb stores in-frame clones only, minus some. The DNA gave D and trimming, while V, J and clone size come from that table. The repertoire holds 80,000 or so clones, around 78% seen once, with 3.4% in the top ten.

This chain connects TRBV18 to TRBJ2-7; D perhaps matches TRBD1 (5 bases). Sequenced: PBMCs. The receptor comes from a man aged 40-49 years in good health and CMV-seronegative. Here the CDR3 DNA reads TGTGCCAGCTCACCACAGATAGGGGTAACCGGCGAGCAGTACTTC. Its protein product is CASSPQIGVTGEQYF.